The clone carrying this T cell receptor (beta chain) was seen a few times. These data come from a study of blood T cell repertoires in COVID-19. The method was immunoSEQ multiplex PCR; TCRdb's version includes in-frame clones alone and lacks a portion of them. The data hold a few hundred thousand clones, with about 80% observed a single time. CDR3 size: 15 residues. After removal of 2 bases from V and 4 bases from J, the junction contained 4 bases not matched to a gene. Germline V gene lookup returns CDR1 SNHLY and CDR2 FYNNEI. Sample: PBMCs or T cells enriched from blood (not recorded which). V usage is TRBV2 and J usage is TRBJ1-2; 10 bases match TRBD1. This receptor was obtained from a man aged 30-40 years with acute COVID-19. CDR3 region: CASSELGQGRYGYTF. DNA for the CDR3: TGTGCCAGCAGTGAATTGGGACAGGGGCGCTATGGCTACACCTTC.